The following is a TCR beta chain sequence with its context. The sample originates from a study of low-dose radiotherapy and immunotherapy resistance in tumors. Alpha- and beta-chain coverage of first-strand cDNA came from TRAV- and TRBV-specific primers. The PCR that amplified TCRs ran for 15 to 25 cycles, relying on a constant-region primer and a V-primer adapter. TCRdb reprocessed the reads via MiXCR and lists one record per CDR3 protein. The sample holds tens of thousands of distinct CDR3 sequences, around 27% seen once. The CDR3 sequence is 17 residues long. The ends lost 8 bases at V and 9 bases at J; junction bases unmatched: 17. Time point in this sample: before trial treatment. The study gave donors nivolumab, ipilimumab, aspirin, low-dose cyclophosphamide and low-dose radiotherapy.

The sequenced sample was PBMCs, obtained before treatment. The TCR was taken from a male donor with prostate cancer. The chain combines TRBV7-1 with TRBJ2-1; 12 bases match TRBD2. TRBV7-1 is treated as an ORF (open reading frame) with a function not yet certain. The CDR3 spells CASSDLQATSGGVEQFF. For the CDR3, the DNA is TGTGCCAGCTCCGACCTCCAGGCGACTAGCGGGGGAGTTGAGCAGTTCTTC.